This T cell receptor (beta chain) was sequenced during a study of cytotoxic CD8 clonotypes in ibrutinib-treated CLL. Overall study: Response samples came after a median about 13 months of treatment, range 6 to 36. Mean yields were 255,043 productive templates and 80,000 to 95,000 productive rearrangements per sample.

The method was immunoSEQ multiplex PCR; TCRdb's version includes in-frame clones alone and lacks a portion of them. The sample holds approximately 100,000 clones; 55% to 75% are singletons and the top ten take roughly 35%. The study's findings and limits: Different sampling times were used for sustained-remission and progressing patients. Upon ibrutinib response clonality rose, and upon progression it fell back toward baseline.

This clone showed up many times. Its antigen is unidentified. The CDR3 spans 16 residues. Germline CDR1 reads SGHRS; CDR2 reads YFSETQ. J gave up 4 bases and V 0 bases, and 5 bases lay outside the gene matches. This TCR was sampled from a human donor with chronic lymphocytic leukemia. This sequence joins TRBV5-1 and TRBJ1-3, with TRBD1 identical over 9 bases. The sample in question was PBMCs, obtained after 24 months of ibrutinib treatment. CDR3 DNA sequence: TGCGCCAGCAGCTTGGAGACCGGGACAGGGGGAAACACCATATATTTT. Amino acid sequence: CASSLETGTGGNTIYF. Full variable domain (outside the CDR3, taken from reference TRBV5-1 and TRBJ1-3): KAGVTQTPRYLIKTRGQQVTLSCSPISGHRSVSWYQQTPGQGLQFLFEYFSETQRNKGNFPGRFSGRQFSNSRSEMNVSTLELGDSALYLCASSLETGTGGNTIYFGEGSWLTVV.